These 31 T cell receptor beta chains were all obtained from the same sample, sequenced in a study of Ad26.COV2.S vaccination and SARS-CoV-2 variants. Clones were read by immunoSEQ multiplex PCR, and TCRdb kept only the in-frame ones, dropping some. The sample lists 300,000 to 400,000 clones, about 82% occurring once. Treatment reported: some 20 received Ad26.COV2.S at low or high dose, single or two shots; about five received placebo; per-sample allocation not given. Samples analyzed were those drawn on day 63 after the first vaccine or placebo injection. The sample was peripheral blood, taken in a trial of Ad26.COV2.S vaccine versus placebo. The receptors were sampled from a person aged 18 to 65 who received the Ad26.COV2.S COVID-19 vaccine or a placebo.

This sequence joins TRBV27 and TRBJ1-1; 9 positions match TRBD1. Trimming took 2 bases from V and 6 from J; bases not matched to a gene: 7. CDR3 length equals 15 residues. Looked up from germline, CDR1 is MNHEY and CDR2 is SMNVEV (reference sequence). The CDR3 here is CASSLDHRGRAEAFF. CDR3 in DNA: TGTGCCAGCAGTTTAGATCACAGGGGGCGAGCTGAAGCTTTCTTT.

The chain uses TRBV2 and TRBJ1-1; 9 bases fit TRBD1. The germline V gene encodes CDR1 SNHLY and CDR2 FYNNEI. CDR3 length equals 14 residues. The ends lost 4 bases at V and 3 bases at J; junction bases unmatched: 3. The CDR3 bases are TGTGCCAGCAGTGGACAGGGGGAGTACACTGAAGCTTTCTTT. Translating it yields CASSGQGEYTEAFF.

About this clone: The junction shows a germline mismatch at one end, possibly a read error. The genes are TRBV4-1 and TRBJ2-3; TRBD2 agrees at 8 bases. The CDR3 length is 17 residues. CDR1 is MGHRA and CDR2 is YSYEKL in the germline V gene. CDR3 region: CATSQDGGGSSTDTQYF. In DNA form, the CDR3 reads TGCGCCACCAGCCAAGACGGGGGGGGATCTAGCACAGATACGCAGTATTTT.

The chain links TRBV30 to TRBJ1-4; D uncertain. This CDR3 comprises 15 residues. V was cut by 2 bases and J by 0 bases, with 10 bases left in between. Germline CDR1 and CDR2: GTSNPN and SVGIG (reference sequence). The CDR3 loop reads CAWSWVGATNEKLFF. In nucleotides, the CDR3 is TGTGCCTGGAGTTGGGTGGGTGCAACTAATGAAAAACTGTTTTTT.

The CDR3 is CASGTSLYEQYF. The CDR3 DNA follows: TGCGCCAGCGGTACCAGCTTGTACGAGCAGTACTTC. This sequence joins TRBV10-2 and TRBJ2-7; D is unclear. V was cut by 8 bases and J by 4 bases, with 12 bases left in between. Germline V CDR1 and CDR2: WSHSY, SAAADI. This CDR3 is 12 amino acids long.

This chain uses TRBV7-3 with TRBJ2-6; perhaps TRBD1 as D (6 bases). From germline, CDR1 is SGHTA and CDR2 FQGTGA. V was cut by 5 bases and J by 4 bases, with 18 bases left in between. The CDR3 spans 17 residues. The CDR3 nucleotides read TGTGCCAGCAGCGTCGGGTCAGGGGTCTCGGGGGCCAACGTCCTGACTTTC. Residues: CASSVGSGVSGANVLTF. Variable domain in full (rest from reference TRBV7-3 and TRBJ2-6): GAGVSQTPSNKVTEKGKYVELRCDPISGHTALYWYRQSLGQGPEFLIYFQGTGAADDSGLPNDRFFAVRPEGSVSTLKIQRTERGDSAVYLCASSVGSGVSGANVLTFGAGSRLTVL.

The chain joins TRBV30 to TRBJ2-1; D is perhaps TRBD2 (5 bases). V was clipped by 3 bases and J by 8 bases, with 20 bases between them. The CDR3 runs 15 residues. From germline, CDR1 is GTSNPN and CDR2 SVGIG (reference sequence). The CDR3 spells CAWRRVWRIRDEQFF. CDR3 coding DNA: TGTGCCTGGAGACGGGTATGGAGGATTAGGGATGAGCAGTTCTTC.

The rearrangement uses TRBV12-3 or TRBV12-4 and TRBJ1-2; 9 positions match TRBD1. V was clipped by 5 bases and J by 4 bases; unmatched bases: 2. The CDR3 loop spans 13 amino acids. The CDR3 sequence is CASSGDRVYGYTF. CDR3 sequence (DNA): TGTGCCAGCAGTGGGGACAGGGTCTATGGCTACACCTTC.

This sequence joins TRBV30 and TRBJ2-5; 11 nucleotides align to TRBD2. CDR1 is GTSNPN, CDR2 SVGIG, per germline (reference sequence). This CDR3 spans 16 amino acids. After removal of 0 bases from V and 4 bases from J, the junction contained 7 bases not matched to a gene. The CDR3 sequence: CAWSVGSGGAGETQYF. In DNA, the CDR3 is TGTGCCTGGAGTGTCGGTAGCGGGGGGGCGGGAGAGACCCAGTACTTC.

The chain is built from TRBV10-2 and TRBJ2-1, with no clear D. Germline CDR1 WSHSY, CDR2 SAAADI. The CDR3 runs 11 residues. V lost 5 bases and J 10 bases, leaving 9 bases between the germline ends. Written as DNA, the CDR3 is TGCGCCAGCAGTCCCAAGTACGAGCAGTTCTTC. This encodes CASSPKYEQFF.

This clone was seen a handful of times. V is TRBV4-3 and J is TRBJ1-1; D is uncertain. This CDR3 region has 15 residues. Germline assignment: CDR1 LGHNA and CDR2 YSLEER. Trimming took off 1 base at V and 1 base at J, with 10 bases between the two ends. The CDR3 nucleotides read TGCGCCAGCAGCCAAGTTCAAGATACGAACACTGAAGCTTTCTTT. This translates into CASSQVQDTNTEAFF.

CDR3 bases: TGTGCCAGCAGCTTAGGGAGGGGGCGGGAGGAGCTGTTTTTT. The encoded protein is CASSLGRGREELFF. The rearrangement joins TRBV7-2 to TRBJ2-2; maybe TRBD1 (7 bases). The CDR3 is made up of 14 amino acids. Trimming stripped 1 base from V and 10 bases from J, with 13 bases between. Germline lookup yields CDR1 SGHTA and CDR2 FQGNSA.

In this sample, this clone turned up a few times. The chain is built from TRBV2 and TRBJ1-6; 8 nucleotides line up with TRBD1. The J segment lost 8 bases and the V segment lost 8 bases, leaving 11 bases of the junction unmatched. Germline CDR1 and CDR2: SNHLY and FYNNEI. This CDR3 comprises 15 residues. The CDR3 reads CASDRGGQGYSPLHF. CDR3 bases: TGTGCCAGCGACCGGGGTGGACAGGGCTATTCACCCCTCCACTTT.

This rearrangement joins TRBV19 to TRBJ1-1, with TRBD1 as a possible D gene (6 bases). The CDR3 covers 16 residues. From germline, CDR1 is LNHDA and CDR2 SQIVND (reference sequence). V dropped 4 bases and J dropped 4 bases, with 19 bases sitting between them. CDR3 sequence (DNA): TGTGCCAGTAGTAAGCCCATGATCGGGGGGCGCACTGAAGCTTTCTTT. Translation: CASSKPMIGGRTEAFF. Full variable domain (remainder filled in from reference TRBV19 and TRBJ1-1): DGGITQSPKYLFRKEGQNVTLSCEQNLNHDAMYWYRQDPGQGLRLIYYSQIVNDFQKGDIAEGYSVSREKKESFPLTVTSAQKNPTAFYLCASSKPMIGGRTEAFFGQGTRLTVV.

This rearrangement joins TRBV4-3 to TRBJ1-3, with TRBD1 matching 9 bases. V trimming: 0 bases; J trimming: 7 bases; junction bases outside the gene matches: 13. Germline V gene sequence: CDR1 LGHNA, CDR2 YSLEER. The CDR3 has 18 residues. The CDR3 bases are TGCGCCAGCAGCCAAGATCGTGGACAGGGGATATACAGGAACACCATATATTTT. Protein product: CASSQDRGQGIYRNTIYF.

In DNA, the CDR3 is TGTGCCAGCAGCTTGCAGGGAATTCTCGGCTACACCTTC. This translates into CASSLQGILGYTF. The V and J genes are TRBV7-2 and TRBJ1-2; tentative D call: TRBD1 (5 bases). Germline loops: CDR1 SGHTA, CDR2 FQGNSA. Trimming pared 3 bases from V and 8 bases from J, leaving 13 bases between. The CDR3 has 13 amino acids.

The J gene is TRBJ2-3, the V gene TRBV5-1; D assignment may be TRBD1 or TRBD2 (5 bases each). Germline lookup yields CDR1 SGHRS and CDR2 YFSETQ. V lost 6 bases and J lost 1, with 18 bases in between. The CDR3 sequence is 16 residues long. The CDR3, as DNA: TGCGCCAGCATAGCTGGGGGAACTTGGGGCACAGATACGCAGTATTTT. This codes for CASIAGGTWGTDTQYF.

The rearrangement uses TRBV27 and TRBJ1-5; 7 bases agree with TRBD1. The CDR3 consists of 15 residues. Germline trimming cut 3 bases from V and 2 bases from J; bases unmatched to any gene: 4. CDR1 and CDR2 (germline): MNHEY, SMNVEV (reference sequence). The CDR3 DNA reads TGTGCCAGCAGTTTCCAGGGGGAAGGCAATCAGCCCCAGCATTTT. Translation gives CASSFQGEGNQPQHF.

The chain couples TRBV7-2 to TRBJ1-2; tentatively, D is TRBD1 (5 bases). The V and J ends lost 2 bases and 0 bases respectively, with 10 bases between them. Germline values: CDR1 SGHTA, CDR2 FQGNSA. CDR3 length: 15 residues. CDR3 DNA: TGTGCCAGCAGCTTATTGGGGGGTTCTAACTATGGCTACACCTTC. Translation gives CASSLLGGSNYGYTF.

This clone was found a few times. The CDR3: CASSYRGQLNSPLHF. CDR3 bases: TGTGCCAGCAGTTATAGAGGACAGCTCAATTCACCCCTCCACTTT. The chain couples TRBV6-2 or TRBV6-3 to TRBJ1-6; D is possibly TRBD1 (6 bases). The CDR3 length is 15 residues. The germline V and J ends were trimmed by 3 bases and 7 bases, with 13 bases remaining between them. Looked up from germline, CDR1 is MNHEY and CDR2 is SVGEGT.

DNA for the CDR3: TGTGCCAGCAGCCTCCCCGGAACACACGGGCAGGGTTCACCCCTCCACTTT. Translation gives CASSLPGTHGQGSPLHF. The chain has TRBV3-1 (or the pseudogene TRBV3-2) and TRBJ1-6; a possible D gene is TRBD1 (5 bases). Germline CDR1 is LGHDT and CDR2 is YNNKEL (reference sequence). The CDR3 is 17 amino acids. V was pared by 4 bases and J by 9 bases, with 22 bases between.

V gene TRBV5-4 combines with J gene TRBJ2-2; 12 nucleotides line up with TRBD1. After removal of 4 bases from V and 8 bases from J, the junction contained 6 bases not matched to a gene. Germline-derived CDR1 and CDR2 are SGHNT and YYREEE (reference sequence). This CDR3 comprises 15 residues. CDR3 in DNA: TGTGCCAGCAGCATCCGGGACAGGGGGCCGGGGGAGCTGTTTTTT. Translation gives CASSIRDRGPGELFF.

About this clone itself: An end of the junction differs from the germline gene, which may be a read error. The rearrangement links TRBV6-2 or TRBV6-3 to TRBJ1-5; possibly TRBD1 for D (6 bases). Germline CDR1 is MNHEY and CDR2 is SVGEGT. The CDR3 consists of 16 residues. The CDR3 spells CASSYSVTGYNQPQHF. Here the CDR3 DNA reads TGTGCCAGCAGCTACTCCGTGACAGGATACAATCAGCCCCAGCATTTT.

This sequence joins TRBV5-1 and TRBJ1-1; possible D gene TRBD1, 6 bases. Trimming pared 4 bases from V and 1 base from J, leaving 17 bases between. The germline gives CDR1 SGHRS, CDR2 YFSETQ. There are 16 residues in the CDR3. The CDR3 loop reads CASSGTLGVRNTEAFF. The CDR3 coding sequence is TGCGCCAGCAGCGGGACACTTGGAGTTAGGAACACTGAAGCTTTCTTT.

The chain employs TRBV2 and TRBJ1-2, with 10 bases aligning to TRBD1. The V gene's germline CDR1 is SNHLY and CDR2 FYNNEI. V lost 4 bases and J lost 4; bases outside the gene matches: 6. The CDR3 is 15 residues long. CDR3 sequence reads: CASSVKGQGSYGYTF. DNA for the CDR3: TGTGCCAGCAGTGTTAAGGGACAGGGGAGCTATGGCTACACCTTC.

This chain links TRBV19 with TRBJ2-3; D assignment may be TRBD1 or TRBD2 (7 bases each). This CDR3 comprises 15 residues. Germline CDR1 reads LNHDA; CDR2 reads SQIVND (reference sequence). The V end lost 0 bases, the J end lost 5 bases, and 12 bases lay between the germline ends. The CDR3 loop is CASSIEGGGRDTQYF. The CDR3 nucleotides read TGTGCCAGTAGTATAGAGGGAGGGGGCAGAGATACGCAGTATTTT.

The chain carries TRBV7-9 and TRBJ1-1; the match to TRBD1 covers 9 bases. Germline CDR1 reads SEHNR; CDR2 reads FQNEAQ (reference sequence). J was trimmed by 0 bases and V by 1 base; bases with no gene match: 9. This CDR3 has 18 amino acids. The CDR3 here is CASSLVPGTGRMNTEAFF. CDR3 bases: TGTGCCAGCAGCTTAGTCCCCGGGACAGGGAGGATGAACACTGAAGCTTTCTTT.

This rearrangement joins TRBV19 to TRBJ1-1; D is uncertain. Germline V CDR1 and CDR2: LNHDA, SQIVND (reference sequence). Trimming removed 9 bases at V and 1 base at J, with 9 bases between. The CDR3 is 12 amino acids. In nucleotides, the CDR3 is TGTGCCAGCGGACGGCAGAACACTGAAGCTTTCTTT. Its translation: CASGRQNTEAFF.

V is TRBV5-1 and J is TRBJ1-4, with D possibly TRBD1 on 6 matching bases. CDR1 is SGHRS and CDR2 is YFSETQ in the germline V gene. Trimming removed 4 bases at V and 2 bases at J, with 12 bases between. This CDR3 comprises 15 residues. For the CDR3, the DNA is TGCGCCAGCAGCATATTAGGGGGTACTAATGAAAAACTGTTTTTT. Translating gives CASSILGGTNEKLFF.

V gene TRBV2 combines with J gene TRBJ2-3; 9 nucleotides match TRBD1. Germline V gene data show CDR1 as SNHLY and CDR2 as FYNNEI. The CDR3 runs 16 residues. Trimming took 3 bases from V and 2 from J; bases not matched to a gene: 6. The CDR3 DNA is TGTGCCAGCAGTGATAGGGGACAGGGTTTCACAGATACGCAGTATTTT. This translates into CASSDRGQGFTDTQYF.

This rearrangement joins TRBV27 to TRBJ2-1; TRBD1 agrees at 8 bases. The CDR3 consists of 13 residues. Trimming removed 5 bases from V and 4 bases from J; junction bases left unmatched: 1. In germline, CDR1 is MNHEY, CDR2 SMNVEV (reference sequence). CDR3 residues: CASSRQGYNEQFF. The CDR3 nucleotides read TGTGCCAGCAGTAGACAGGGGTACAATGAGCAGTTCTTC.